This T cell receptor beta chain appears in the sequencing data of a study of response to subunit inactivated influenza vaccine. This clonotype was counted ten times or more. What it binds is not known. Findings and caveats of the study: Few additional T cells are recruited per seasonal influenza vaccination, authors suggested.

V lost 6 bases, J lost 0 bases, and 6 bases lay in between. This CDR3 region has 14 residues. Each CDR3 protein gets one entry after TCRdb re-called the RT-PCR reads with MiXCR. The sample holds roughly 460,000 distinct CDR3 sequences, 10% to 11% seen once. The receptor was derived from a man aged 50-59 years who received an inactivated influenza vaccine. This specimen consisted of PBMCs from blood, obtained about 6 weeks after vaccination. The chain uses TRBV12-3 or TRBV12-4 and TRBJ1-6; D call uncertain. The CDR3 bases are TGTGCCAGCAGCCCCGACTCCTATAATTCACCCCTCCACTTT. Protein sequence: CASSPDSYNSPLHF.